This T cell receptor (beta chain) originates from a study of regulatory T cells in long-lasting Graves disease. Germline CDR1 KGHDR, CDR2 SFDVKD. Trimming cost V 7 bases and J 0 bases, with 11 bases left between them. CDR3 length: 14 amino acids. Points from the study as a whole: There was favoring of TRBV28, TRBJ1-2 and TRBJ2-5 in persistent disease. TCR diversity was lower in persistent Graves' patients (versus newly diagnosed ones).

Indicated time point: persistent/refractory GD, antithyroid drugs over 5 years with positive TRAb. RNA isolated from PBMCs was used to make the TCR library. Peripheral blood, around 9.4 milliliters of it, was drawn into EDTA tubes. Arm-PCR of CDR3 regions and iRepertoire HTBI primers were used to build TCR beta libraries. TCRdb itself ran the multiplex PCR reads through MiXCR, one entry per CDR3 protein. The sample consists of hundreds of thousands of distinct CDR3 sequences, roughly 21% of them appearing once. This clonotype occurred many times. What it binds is unknown. This receptor was obtained from a female donor with Graves disease. Specimen: peripheral blood mononuclear cells (PBMCs), collected when the disease was refractory, from a patient treated with antithyroid drugs. The J gene is TRBJ1-1, the V gene TRBV24-1, with D unresolved. The CDR3 DNA is TGTGCCACCAGCTTTGAGGGAGTGAACACTGAAGCTTTCTTT. Amino acid sequence: CATSFEGVNTEAFF.